This TCR beta chain is drawn from a study of cytomegalovirus exposure and HLA in healthy donors. Whole-study context: T cells numbering around 190 million yielded some 110 million unique TCR beta sequences in an earlier analysis. Findings and limits, study-wide: Associated with HLA alleles at 0.05 false discovery rate in a later analysis were 16,951 TCR beta sequences. The authors listed 150 to 200 TCR beta chains as cytomegalovirus-associated. In a later analysis, TCR beta V- and J-gene trimming showed a link to a missense DCLRE1C variant.

Worth noting for this clone: Its cognate antigen is unknown.

Primers for the PCR totalled 60 Vbeta and 13 Jbeta. Generated by immunoSEQ multiplex PCR, the TCRdb table keeps only in-frame clones and is missing some. The data contain approximately 170,000 clones, roughly 80% of them seen just once; the ten biggest clones take up roughly 4.7%. The CDR3 extends over 17 amino acids. V lost 4 bases and J lost 2; bases outside the gene matches: 13. Germline assignment: CDR1 MGHRA and CDR2 YSYEKL. This receptor was obtained from a woman aged 45-65 years in good health and CMV-seropositive. Specimen: PBMCs. The rearrangement uses TRBV4-1 and TRBJ2-5; TRBD2 matches at 7 bases. The CDR3 region is CASSPRQTSYYQETQYF. The CDR3 DNA reads as TGCGCCAGCAGCCCCCGCCAGACTAGCTATTATCAAGAGACCCAGTACTTC.